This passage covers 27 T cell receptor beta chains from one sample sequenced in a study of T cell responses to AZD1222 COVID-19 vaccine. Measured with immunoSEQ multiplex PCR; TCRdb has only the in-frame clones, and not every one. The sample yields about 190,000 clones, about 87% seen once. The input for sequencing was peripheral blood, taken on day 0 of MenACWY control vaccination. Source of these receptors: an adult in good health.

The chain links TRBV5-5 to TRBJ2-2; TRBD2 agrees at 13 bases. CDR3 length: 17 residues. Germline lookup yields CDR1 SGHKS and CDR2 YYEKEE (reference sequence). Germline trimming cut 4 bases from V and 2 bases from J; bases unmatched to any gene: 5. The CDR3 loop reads CASSLTSGRTNTGELFF. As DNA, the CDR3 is TGTGCCAGCAGCCTGACTAGCGGGAGGACCAACACCGGGGAGCTGTTTTTT.

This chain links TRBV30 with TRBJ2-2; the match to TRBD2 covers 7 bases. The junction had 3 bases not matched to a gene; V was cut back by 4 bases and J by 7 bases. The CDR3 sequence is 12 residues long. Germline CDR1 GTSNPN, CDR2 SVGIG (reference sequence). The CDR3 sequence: CAWIGGFGELFF. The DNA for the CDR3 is TGTGCCTGGATCGGGGGGTTCGGGGAGCTGTTTTTT.

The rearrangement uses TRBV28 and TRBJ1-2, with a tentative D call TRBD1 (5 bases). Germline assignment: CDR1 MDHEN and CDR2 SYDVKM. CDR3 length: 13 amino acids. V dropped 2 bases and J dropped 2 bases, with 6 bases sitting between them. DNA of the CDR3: TGTGCCAGCAGTTTACCAGGGAACTATGGCTACACCTTC. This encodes CASSLPGNYGYTF.

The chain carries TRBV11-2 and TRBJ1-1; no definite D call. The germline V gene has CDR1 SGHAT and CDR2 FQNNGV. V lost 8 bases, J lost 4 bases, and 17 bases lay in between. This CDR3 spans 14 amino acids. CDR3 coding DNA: TGTGCCAGCTCGGGGAGGATCGGGAGCACTGAAGCTTTCTTT. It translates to CASSGRIGSTEAFF.

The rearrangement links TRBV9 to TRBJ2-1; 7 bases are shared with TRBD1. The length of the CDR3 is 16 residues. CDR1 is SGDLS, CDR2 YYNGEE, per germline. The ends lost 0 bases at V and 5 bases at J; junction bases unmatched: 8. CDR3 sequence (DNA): TGTGCCAGCAGCGTAGATCCGAGGGGGCGGGACAATGAGCAGTTCTTC. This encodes CASSVDPRGRDNEQFF.

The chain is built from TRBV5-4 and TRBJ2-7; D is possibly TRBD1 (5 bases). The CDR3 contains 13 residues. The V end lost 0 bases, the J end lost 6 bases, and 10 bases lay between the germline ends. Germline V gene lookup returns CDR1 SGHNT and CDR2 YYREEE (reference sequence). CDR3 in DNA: TGTGCCAGCAGCTTGGGGCCCAGGGTCGAGCAGTACTTC. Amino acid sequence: CASSLGPRVEQYF.

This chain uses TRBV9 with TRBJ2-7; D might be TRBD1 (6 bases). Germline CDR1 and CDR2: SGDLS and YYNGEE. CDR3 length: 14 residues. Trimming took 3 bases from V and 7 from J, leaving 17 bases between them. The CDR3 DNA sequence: TGTGCCAGCAGCGCGGGGACAACCGGCTCAGAGCAGTACTTC. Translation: CASSAGTTGSEQYF.

DNA of the CDR3: TGTGCCAGCAGCTTGGCCGCCAGGGATGAAGCTTTCTTT. Protein product: CASSLAARDEAFF. V and J are TRBV5-4 and TRBJ1-1, with D tentatively TRBD1 (5 bases). Germline V gene data show CDR1 as SGHNT and CDR2 as YYREEE (reference sequence). V lost 0 bases, J lost 7 bases, and 10 bases lay in between. CDR3 size: 13 residues.

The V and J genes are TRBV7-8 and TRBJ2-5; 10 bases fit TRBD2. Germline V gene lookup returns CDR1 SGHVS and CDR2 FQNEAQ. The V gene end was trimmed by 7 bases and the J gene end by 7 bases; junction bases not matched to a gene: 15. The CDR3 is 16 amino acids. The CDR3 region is CASTSSGGPAGGTQYF. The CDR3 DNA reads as TGTGCCAGCACCAGTAGCGGGGGGCCTGCCGGGGGGACCCAGTACTTC.

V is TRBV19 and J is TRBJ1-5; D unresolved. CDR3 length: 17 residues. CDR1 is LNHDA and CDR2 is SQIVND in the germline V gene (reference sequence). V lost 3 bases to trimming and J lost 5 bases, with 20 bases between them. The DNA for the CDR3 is TGTGCCAGTAGTATTATGGTCAGCGGTGTAATCCATCAGCCCCAGCATTTT. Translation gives CASSIMVSGVIHQPQHF.

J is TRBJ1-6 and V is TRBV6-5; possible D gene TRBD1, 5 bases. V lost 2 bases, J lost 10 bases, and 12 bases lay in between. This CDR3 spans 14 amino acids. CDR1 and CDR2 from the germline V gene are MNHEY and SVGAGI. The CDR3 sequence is CASSYAHGDSPLHF. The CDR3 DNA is TGTGCCAGCAGTTACGCCCACGGGGACTCACCCCTCCACTTT.

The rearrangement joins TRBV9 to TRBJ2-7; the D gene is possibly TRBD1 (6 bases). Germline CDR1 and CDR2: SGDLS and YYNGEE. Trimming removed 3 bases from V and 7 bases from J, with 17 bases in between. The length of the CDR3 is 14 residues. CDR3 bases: TGTGCCAGCAGCGCAAGCGGACAGACTTCGGAGCAGTACTTC. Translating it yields CASSASGQTSEQYF.

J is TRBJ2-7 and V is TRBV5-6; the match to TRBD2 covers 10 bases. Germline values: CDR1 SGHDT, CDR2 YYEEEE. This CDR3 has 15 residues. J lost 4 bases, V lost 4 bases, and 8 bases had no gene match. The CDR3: CASSDGTSEGYEQYF. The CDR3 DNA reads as TGTGCCAGCAGCGACGGGACTAGCGAGGGGTACGAGCAGTACTTC.

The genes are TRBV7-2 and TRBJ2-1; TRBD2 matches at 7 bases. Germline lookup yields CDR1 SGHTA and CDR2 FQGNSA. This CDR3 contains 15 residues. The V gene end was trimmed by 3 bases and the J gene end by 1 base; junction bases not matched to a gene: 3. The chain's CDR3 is CASSFNSGSYNEQFF. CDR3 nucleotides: TGTGCCAGCAGCTTTAATAGCGGGTCCTACAATGAGCAGTTCTTC.

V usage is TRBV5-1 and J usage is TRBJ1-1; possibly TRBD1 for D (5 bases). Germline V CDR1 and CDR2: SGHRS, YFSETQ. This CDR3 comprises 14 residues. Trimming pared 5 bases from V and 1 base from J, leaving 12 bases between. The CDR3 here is CASRPGTENTEAFF. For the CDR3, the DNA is TGCGCCAGCAGACCCGGGACGGAGAACACTGAAGCTTTCTTT. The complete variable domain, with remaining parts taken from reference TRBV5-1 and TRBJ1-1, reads KAGVTQTPRYLIKTRGQQVTLSCSPISGHRSVSWYQQTPGQGLQFLFEYFSETQRNKGNFPGRFSGRQFSNSRSEMNVSTLELGDSALYLCASRPGTENTEAFFGQGTRLTVV.

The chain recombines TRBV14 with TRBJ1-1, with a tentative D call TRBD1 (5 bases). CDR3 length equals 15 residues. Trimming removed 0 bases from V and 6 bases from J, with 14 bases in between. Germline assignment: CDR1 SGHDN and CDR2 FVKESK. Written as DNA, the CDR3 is TGTGCCAGCAGCCAAGATATGACTCCGGGGGCTGAAGCTTTCTTT. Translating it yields CASSQDMTPGAEAFF.

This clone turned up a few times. The chain's CDR3 is CATSRDLEGQGARQNIQYF. As DNA, the CDR3 is TGTGCCACCAGCAGAGATCTAGAAGGGCAGGGGGCCCGTCAAAACATTCAGTACTTC. The rearrangement uses TRBV15 and TRBJ2-4, with 8 bases aligning to TRBD1. CDR1 is LNHNV, CDR2 YYDKDF, per germline (reference sequence). This CDR3 is 19 amino acids long. V shed 0 bases, J shed 5 bases, and the junction held 15 bases outside the gene matches.

The CDR3 coding sequence is TGTGCCAGCAGGGCAACAGGGTCCGGCTACACCTTC. As protein: CASRATGSGYTF. The rearrangement joins TRBV27 to TRBJ1-2; possible D gene TRBD1, 6 bases. V was trimmed by 6 bases and J by 8 bases, leaving 13 bases between them. Germline V gene sequence: CDR1 MNHEY, CDR2 SMNVEV (reference sequence). There are 12 residues in the CDR3.

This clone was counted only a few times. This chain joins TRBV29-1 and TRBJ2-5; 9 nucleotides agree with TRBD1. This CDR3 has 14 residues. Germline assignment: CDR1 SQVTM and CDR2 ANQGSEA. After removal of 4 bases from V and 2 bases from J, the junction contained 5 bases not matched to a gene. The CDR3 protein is CSVAVQGAQETQYF. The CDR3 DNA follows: TGCAGCGTTGCCGTACAGGGGGCACAAGAGACCCAGTACTTC. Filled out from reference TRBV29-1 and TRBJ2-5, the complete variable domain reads SAVISQKPSRDICQRGTSLTIQCQVDSQVTMMFWYRQQPGQSLTLIATANQGSEATYESGFVIDKFPISRPNLTFSTLTVSNMSPEDSSIYLCSVAVQGAQETQYFGPGTRLLVL.

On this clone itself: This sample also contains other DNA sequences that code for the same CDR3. The CDR3 is CASSFGQPQHF. CDR3 nucleotides: TGTGCCAGCAGTTTTGGACAGCCCCAGCATTTT. The rearrangement uses TRBV28 and TRBJ1-5; D call uncertain. The length of the CDR3 is 11 residues. V shed 3 bases and J shed 7 bases, with 4 bases lying between them. Germline loops: CDR1 MDHEN, CDR2 SYDVKM.

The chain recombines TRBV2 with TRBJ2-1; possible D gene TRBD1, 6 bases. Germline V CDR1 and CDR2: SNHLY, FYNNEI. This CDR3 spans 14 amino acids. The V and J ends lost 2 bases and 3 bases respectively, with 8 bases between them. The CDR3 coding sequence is TGTGCCAGCAGTGAACAGGGGAGCTACAATGAGCAGTTCTTC. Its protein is CASSEQGSYNEQFF.

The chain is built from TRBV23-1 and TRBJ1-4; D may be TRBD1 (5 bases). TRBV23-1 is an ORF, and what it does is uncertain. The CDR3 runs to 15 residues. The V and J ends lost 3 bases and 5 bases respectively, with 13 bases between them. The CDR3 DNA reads TGCGCCAGCAGTCACCCCGACAGTAAGAATGAAAAACTGTTTTTT. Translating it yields CASSHPDSKNEKLFF.

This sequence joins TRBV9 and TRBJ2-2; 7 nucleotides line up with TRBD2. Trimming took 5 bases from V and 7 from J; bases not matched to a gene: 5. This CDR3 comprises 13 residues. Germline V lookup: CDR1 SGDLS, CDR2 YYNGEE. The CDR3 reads CASRTGDYGELFF. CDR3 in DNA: TGTGCCAGCAGAACCGGGGACTACGGGGAGCTGTTTTTT.

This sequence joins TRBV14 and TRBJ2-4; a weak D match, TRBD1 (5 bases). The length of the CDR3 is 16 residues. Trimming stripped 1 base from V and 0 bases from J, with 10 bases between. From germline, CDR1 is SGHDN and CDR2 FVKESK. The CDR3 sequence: CASSQGRVLAKNIQYF. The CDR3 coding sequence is TGTGCCAGCAGCCAAGGCAGGGTCCTAGCCAAAAACATTCAGTACTTC.

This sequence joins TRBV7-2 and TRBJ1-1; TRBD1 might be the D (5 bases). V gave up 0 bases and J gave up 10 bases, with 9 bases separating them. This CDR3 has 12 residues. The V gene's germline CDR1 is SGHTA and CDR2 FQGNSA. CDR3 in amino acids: CASSLAGVAAFF. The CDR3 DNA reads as TGTGCCAGCAGCTTAGCGGGGGTAGCAGCTTTCTTT.

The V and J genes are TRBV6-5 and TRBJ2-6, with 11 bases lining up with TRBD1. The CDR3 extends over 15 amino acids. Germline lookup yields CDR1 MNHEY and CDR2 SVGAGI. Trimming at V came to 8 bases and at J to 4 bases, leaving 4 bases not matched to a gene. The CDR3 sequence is CASGDRGEGANVLTF. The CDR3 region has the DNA TGTGCCAGCGGGGACAGGGGGGAAGGGGCCAACGTCCTGACTTTC.

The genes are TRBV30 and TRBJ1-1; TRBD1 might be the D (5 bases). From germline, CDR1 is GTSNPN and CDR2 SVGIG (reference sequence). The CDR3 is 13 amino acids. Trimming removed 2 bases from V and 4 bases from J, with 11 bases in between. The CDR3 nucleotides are TGTGCCTGGAGTAAGGGGTGGGGCACTGAAGCTTTCTTT. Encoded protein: CAWSKGWGTEAFF.